One sample yielded the 10 T cell receptor beta chains listed below, sequenced in a study of OX40 agonist ivuxolimab in advanced cancers. The repertoire was sequenced with immunoSEQ multiplex PCR; TCRdb's copy has only in-frame clones and lacks some. The sample has roughly 110,000 clones; 90% are singletons. The sequencing used CD4+ or CD8+ T cells sorted from blood, collected in a trial of the OX40 agonist ivuxolimab. These receptors were collected from an adult with an advanced solid tumor such as melanoma, head and neck, liver or kidney cancer.

The chain recombines TRBV28 with TRBJ2-3; TRBD2 aligns across 11 bases. Germline CDR1 reads MDHEN; CDR2 reads SYDVKM. J lost 4 bases, V lost 7 bases, and 4 bases had no gene match. The CDR3 runs 14 residues. The CDR3 sequence is CASTIAGGSDTQYF. CDR3 coding DNA: TGTGCCAGCACCATAGCGGGGGGGTCAGATACGCAGTATTTT.

The genes are TRBV28 and TRBJ1-1; D is unclear. V lost 3 bases and J lost 1, with 6 bases in between. Germline V gives CDR1 MDHEN, CDR2 SYDVKM. CDR3 size: 13 residues. The CDR3 nucleotides read TGTGCCAGCAGTTTTAGGGAGAACACTGAAGCTTTCTTT. It yields the protein CASSFRENTEAFF.

J is TRBJ2-5 and V is TRBV19, with 7 bases fitting TRBD1. V lost 8 bases, J lost 6 bases, and 12 bases stayed unmatched. CDR3 length equals 14 residues. Germline V gene sequence: CDR1 LNHDA, CDR2 SQIVND (reference sequence). The CDR3 region is CASLLHRGRKTQYF. CDR3 sequence (DNA): TGTGCCAGTCTTCTTCACAGGGGCCGGAAGACCCAGTACTTC. The complete variable domain, with remaining parts taken from reference TRBV19 and TRBJ2-5, reads DGGITQSPKYLFRKEGQNVTLSCEQNLNHDAMYWYRQDPGQGLRLIYYSQIVNDFQKGDIAEGYSVSREKKESFPLTVTSAQKNPTAFYLCASLLHRGRKTQYFGPGTRLLVL.

The CDR3 coding sequence is TGTGCCAGCAGTTTTAAGGGGACAGTCGACTATAGCAATCAGCCCCAGCATTTT. It translates to CASSFKGTVDYSNQPQHF. The rearrangement joins TRBV27 to TRBJ1-5; 7 bases fit TRBD1. Germline V gene lookup returns CDR1 MNHEY and CDR2 SMNVEV (reference sequence). The CDR3 is made up of 18 amino acids. The V and J ends lost 3 bases and 0 bases, in that order; junction bases with no gene match: 11.

V usage is TRBV9 and J usage is TRBJ1-5; D gene unclear. The CDR3 has 15 amino acids. Trimming removed 3 bases from V and 6 bases from J, with 16 bases in between. The germline V gene has CDR1 SGDLS and CDR2 YYNGEE. The CDR3 region is CASSATEAWSQPQHF. The CDR3, as DNA: TGTGCCAGCAGCGCCACAGAGGCTTGGAGTCAGCCCCAGCATTTT.

The chain joins TRBV10-2 to TRBJ2-2; 12 bases agree with TRBD1. The CDR3 consists of 16 residues. Germline lookup yields CDR1 WSHSY and CDR2 SAAADI. V lost 8 bases to trimming and J lost 6 bases; unmatched junction nucleotides: 10. CDR3 DNA sequence: TGCGCCAGCGAGGGTCGGGACAGGGGGCGCTCCGGGGAGCTGTTTTTT. Its translation: CASEGRDRGRSGELFF.

The V and J genes are TRBV10-3 and TRBJ2-3; the match to TRBD2 covers 13 bases. Germline V gene sequence: CDR1 ENHRY, CDR2 SYGVKD. This CDR3 is 16 amino acids long. The V segment lost 4 bases and the J segment 5 bases; nucleotides outside the gene matches: 6. Here the CDR3 DNA reads TGTGCCATCAGTGCCCGACTAGCGGGGGGTGGAGATACGCAGTATTTT. It translates to CAISARLAGGGDTQYF.

V and J are TRBV6-5 and TRBJ2-1, with 8 positions matching TRBD1. Germline V gives CDR1 MNHEY, CDR2 SVGAGI. The V and J ends lost 0 bases and 9 bases, in that order; junction bases with no gene match: 10. The CDR3 spans 16 residues. CDR3 DNA sequence: TGTGCCAGCAGTTACTCGAGGCAGGGGGCCTTCGTTGAGCAGTTCTTC. Its protein is CASSYSRQGAFVEQFF.

The V and J genes are TRBV6-5 and TRBJ1-1, with unresolved D. Looked up from germline, CDR1 is MNHEY and CDR2 is SVGAGI. The length of the CDR3 is 13 residues. Trimming left V 1 base short and J 1 base short, with 4 bases between. CDR3 nucleotide sequence: TGTGCCAGCAGTTACTATCAGAACACTGAAGCTTTCTTT. Amino acid sequence: CASSYYQNTEAFF.

This sequence joins TRBV9 and TRBJ2-3, with 8 bases identical to TRBD2. V shed 1 base and J 2 bases; nucleotides not matched to a gene: 3. The CDR3 totals 15 residues. Germline CDR1 and CDR2: SGDLS and YYNGEE. CDR3 coding DNA: TGTGCCAGCAGCGTAAGCGGGGGTAACACAGATACGCAGTATTTT. Its translation is CASSVSGGNTDTQYF. The variable domain in full, with the rest retrieved from reference TRBV9 and TRBJ2-3, is DSGVTQTPKHLITATGQRVTLRCSPRSGDLSVYWYQQSLDQGLQFLIQYYNGEERAKGNILERFSAQQFPDLHSELNLSSLELGDSALYFCASSVSGGNTDTQYFGPGTRLTVL.